The rows below give T cell receptor beta chains drawn from one sample of a study of technical replicates of blood from a handful of donors. Libraries were prepared by immunoSEQ multiplex PCR; TCRdb keeps only in-frame clonotypes and omits some of them. The repertoire consists of about 81,000 clones, with about 94% occurring once and the leading ten covering 0.36%. Specimen: T cells isolated from PBMCs. The receptors shown here come from a human donor in good health. Both conserved end residues are part of each CDR3. The D gene is left open where the match is weak. Not all rows give a size; the values are once, few, many and, for expanded clones, a class.

size: .
J: TRBJ2-3
D: .
V: TRBV11-3
DNA: TGTGCCAGCCTCCTTCTGGATACGCAGTATTTT
CDR3: CASLLLDTQYF

size: once
J: TRBJ1-2
D: .
V: TRBV28
DNA: TGTGCCAGCAGTTTACCGAGCGGGGGTTCCTTATCCAACTATGGCTACACCTTC
CDR3: CASSLPSGGSLSNYGYTF

size: .
J: TRBJ2-1
D: TRBD2
V: TRBV5-4
DNA: TGTGCCAGCAGCGCGGGACTAGCGGGAAGAGTTGAGCAGTTCTTC
CDR3: CASSAGLAGRVEQFF

size: once
J: TRBJ2-7
D: .
V: TRBV28
DNA: TGTGCCAGCTTTGAAGTTGGCACCTACGAGCAGTACTTC
CDR3: CASFEVGTYEQYF

size: .
J: TRBJ2-7
D: .
V: TRBV28
DNA: TGTGCCAGCACCGTGAGCTCCTACGAGCAGTACTTC
CDR3: CASTVSSYEQYF

size: .
J: TRBJ1-1
D: .
V: TRBV11-1
DNA: TGTGCCAGCAGGCGGGACCAGAACACTGAAGCTTTCTTT
CDR3: CASRRDQNTEAFF

size: few
J: TRBJ1-1
D: .
V: TRBV7-6
DNA: TGTGCCAGCAGCGCCTACTTGAACACTGAAGCTTTCTTT
CDR3: CASSAYLNTEAFF

size: once
J: TRBJ2-1
D: TRBD2
V: TRBV7-6
DNA: TGTGCCAGCGCCAGACTAGCGCACAATGAGCAGTTCTTC
CDR3: CASARLAHNEQFF

size: few
J: TRBJ1-5
D: TRBD1
V: TRBV7-8
DNA: TGTGCCAGCAGCTTAGTATCGACAGGGGTTCAGCCCCAGCATTTT
CDR3: CASSLVSTGVQPQHF

size: .
J: TRBJ1-5
D: TRBD1
V: TRBV7-8
DNA: TGTGCCAGCAGCAAAGGACAGGGGTATCAGCCCCAGCATTTT
CDR3: CASSKGQGYQPQHF

size: .
J: TRBJ2-7
D: TRBD2
V: TRBV5-1
DNA: TGCGCCAGCAGCAAAGGGGTTTTGGGGGAGGGCTACGAGCAGTACTTC
CDR3: CASSKGVLGEGYEQYF

size: once
J: TRBJ2-2
D: .
V: TRBV19
DNA: TGTGCCAGTAGTCGGCAGGGGTACACCGGGGAGCTGTTTTTT
CDR3: CASSRQGYTGELFF

size: .
J: TRBJ2-3
D: .
V: TRBV28
DNA: TGTGCCAGCAGTTTGTCTAGCACAGATACGCAGTATTTT
CDR3: CASSLSSTDTQYF

size: once
J: TRBJ2-5
D: TRBD1
V: TRBV4-1
DNA: TGCGCCAGCAGCGTAATTTCAGGGGGCCAAGAGACCCAGTACTTC
CDR3: CASSVISGGQETQYF

size: .
J: TRBJ2-7
D: .
V: TRBV25-1
DNA: TGTGCCAGCAGTGAAGGAGCGGATCTACCCGGCGAGCAGTACTTC
CDR3: CASSEGADLPGEQYF

size: .
J: TRBJ1-1
D: TRBD1
V: TRBV7-9
DNA: TGTGCCAGCAGCCTACAGGGGGGGACCACTGAAGCTTTCTTT
CDR3: CASSLQGGTTEAFF

size: .
J: TRBJ2-7
D: .
V: TRBV5-4
DNA: TGTGCCAGCAGCCCACAGCTAGGGGGAGAGCAGTACTTC
CDR3: CASSPQLGGEQYF

size: .
J: TRBJ2-4
D: .
V: TRBV4-1
DNA: TGCGCCAGCAGCCAACATAATCGCGGGGGCCACGGTAGGGACATTCAGTACTTC
CDR3: CASSQHNRGGHGRDIQYF

size: .
J: TRBJ2-5
D: .
V: TRBV7-7
DNA: TGTGCTAGCAGCTTAGCAACAGGGCCCCAAGAGACCCAGTACTTC
CDR3: CASSLATGPQETQYF

size: .
J: TRBJ2-1
D: .
V: TRBV15
DNA: TGTGCCACCAGCAAGGCGATCGAGGGTTACAATGAGCAGTTCTTC
CDR3: CATSKAIEGYNEQFF

size: .
J: TRBJ1-5
D: .
V: TRBV5-1
DNA: TGCGCCAGCAGCTCTGGAGGGAACAGCAATCAGCCCCAGCATTTT
CDR3: CASSSGGNSNQPQHF

size: .
J: TRBJ1-4
D: .
V: TRBV7-9
DNA: TGTGCCAGCAGCTTATTGACAGGTATGAATGAAAAACTGTTTTTT
CDR3: CASSLLTGMNEKLFF